A selection of T cell receptor beta chains follows, all from one sample in a study of cytomegalovirus exposure and HLA in healthy donors. Repertoires were generated with immunoSEQ multiplex PCR, while TCRdb's copy carries only in-frame clones and drops some. The sample holds around 120,000 clones, around two thirds seen once. Sequencing used PBMCs. Every receptor here comes from a man aged 30-40 years in good health and CMV-seropositive. The CDR3 runs from the conserved cysteine through the conserved F or W. A clone size is listed for some rows: how often the clone was seen (once, few, many), or a class if it is expanded.

j_call v_call clone_size cdr3_aa
TRBJ2-4 TRBV13 . CASSHRDGLGIQYF
TRBJ2-3 TRBV18 . CASSPLPTSGGTDTQYF
TRBJ1-1 TRBV5-6 . CASRGTGPEAFF
TRBJ1-2 TRBV6-5 . CASRADYYGYTF
TRBJ1-2 TRBV5-1 . CASSRERYYGYTF
TRBJ1-2 TRBV19 . CASSLYATGGDYGYTF
TRBJ1-2 TRBV29-1 . CSVLRVRGGGGYTF
TRBJ2-2 TRBV29-1 . CSVGGLNTGELFF
TRBJ1-1 TRBV27 . CASSLIGFTEAFF
TRBJ1-6 TRBV6-1 . CASSERERNSPLHF
TRBJ2-5 TRBV6-1 . CASSVGQGGETQYF
TRBJ2-1 TRBV5-1 . CASSSDRVEFF
TRBJ1-1 TRBV19 once CASSIDNRGGTEAFF
TRBJ2-1 TRBV11-3 . CASSGFPYNEQFF
TRBJ2-5 TRBV29-1 . CSARQGAGETQYF
TRBJ2-7 TRBV5-1 . CASSWTGGSYEQYF
TRBJ1-1 TRBV7-8 . CASRALGGGAGLGSEAFF
TRBJ2-6 TRBV15 . CATSRQGVAGANVLTF
TRBJ1-2 TRBV7-2 . CASSLGAGQNSLYGYTF
TRBJ1-1 TRBV25-1 . CASSERTGRSAFF
TRBJ2-2 TRBV5-6 . CASSWSDRYTGELFF
TRBJ2-1 TRBV6-5 . CASRPLAGGSNEQFF
TRBJ2-1 TRBV9 . CASSQSGSVQFF
TRBJ2-3 TRBV5-1 . CASSRQGSGTDTQYF
TRBJ2-3 TRBV5-1 . CASSLAWTVGTDTQYF
TRBJ2-7 TRBV18 . CASSSDREGQYF
TRBJ1-6 TRBV11-2 . CASSLAPRQGAPLHF
TRBJ1-6 TRBV7-9 . CASSSGDWNSPLHF
TRBJ1-5 TRBV6-1 . CASSGGNQPQHF
TRBJ1-1 TRBV4-2 . CASSQSHRGAMNTEAFF
TRBJ2-2 TRBV10-2 . CASSVQGPGELFF
TRBJ2-3 TRBV4-1 . CASSHPRDTQYF
TRBJ1-5 TRBV19 . CATRQGMNQPQHF
TRBJ1-5 TRBV2 . CASSETGTKNQPQHF
TRBJ2-2 TRBV5-4 few CASSLELTTGELFF
TRBJ2-1 TRBV4-1 . CASSQGLQAGIAYNEQFF
TRBJ2-1 TRBV5-6 . CASSLRGEQFF
TRBJ2-2 TRBV4-1 . CASSPRESTNTGELFF
TRBJ1-2 TRBV5-5 . CASSLKLQGYGYTF
TRBJ2-3 TRBV5-1 . CASSLDMGGGALDTQYF
TRBJ2-3 TRBV7-9 few CASSSPGDTQYF
TRBJ1-2 TRBV7-2 . CASSLMGQGTYGYTF
TRBJ2-5 TRBV10-3 few CAISVAPQETQYF